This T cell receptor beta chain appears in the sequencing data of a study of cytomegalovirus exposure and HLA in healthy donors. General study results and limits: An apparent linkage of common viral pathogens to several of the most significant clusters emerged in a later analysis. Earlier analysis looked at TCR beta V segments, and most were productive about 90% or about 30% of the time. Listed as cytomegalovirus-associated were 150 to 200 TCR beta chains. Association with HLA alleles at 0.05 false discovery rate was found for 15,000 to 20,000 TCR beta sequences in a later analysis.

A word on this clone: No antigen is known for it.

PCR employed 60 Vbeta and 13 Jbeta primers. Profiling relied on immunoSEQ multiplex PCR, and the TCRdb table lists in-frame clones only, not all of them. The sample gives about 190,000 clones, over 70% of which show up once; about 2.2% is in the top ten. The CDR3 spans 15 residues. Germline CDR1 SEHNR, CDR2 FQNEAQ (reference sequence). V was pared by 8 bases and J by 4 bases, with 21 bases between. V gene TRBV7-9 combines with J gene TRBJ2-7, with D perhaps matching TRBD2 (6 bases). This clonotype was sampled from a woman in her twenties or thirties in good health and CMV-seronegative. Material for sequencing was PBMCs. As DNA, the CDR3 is TGTGCCAGCGCGGGTGCGGGACCATCAATTTACGAGCAGTACTTC. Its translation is CASAGAGPSIYEQYF. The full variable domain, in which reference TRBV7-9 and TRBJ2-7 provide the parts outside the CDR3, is DTGVSQNPRHKITKRGQNVTFRCDPISEHNRLYWYRQTLGQGPEFLTYFQNEAQLEKSRLLSDRFSAERPKGSFSTLEIQRTEQGDSAMYLCASAGAGPSIYEQYFGPGTRLTVT.